Shown below are 2 T cell receptor beta chains from a single sample sequenced in a study of cytomegalovirus exposure and HLA in healthy donors. 13 Jbeta primers and 60 Vbeta primers were used for the PCR. Sequenced by immunoSEQ multiplex PCR; TCRdb stores in-frame clones only, minus some. The sample gives about 150,000 clones, about 83% of which show up once; 4% is in the top ten. Sample: PBMCs. All receptors come from a woman aged 35 to 49 in good health and CMV-seronegative.

The chain has TRBV19 and TRBJ1-5, with 7 bases identical to TRBD1. With 6 bases clipped from V and 0 bases from J, the junction kept 5 bases outside the gene matches. Germline V CDR1 and CDR2: LNHDA, SQIVND (reference sequence). The CDR3 has 15 amino acids. CDR3 coding DNA: TGTGCCAGTAGAGAACAGGGGCGTAGCAATCAGCCCCAGCATTTT. The encoded protein is CASREQGRSNQPQHF.

The chain has TRBV5-4 and TRBJ1-2; D remains unclear. Germline V CDR1 and CDR2: SGHNT, YYREEE (reference sequence). V was cut by 0 bases and J by 6 bases, with 9 bases left in between. This CDR3 region has 13 residues. The CDR3 bases are TGTGCCAGCAGCTTGGCGGTCGCCCATGGCTACACCTTC. It translates to CASSLAVAHGYTF.